The entry below describes one T cell receptor beta chain. The CDR3 runs to 14 residues. Trimming took off 6 bases at V and 9 bases at J, with 15 bases between the two ends. Looked up from germline, CDR1 is SNHLY and CDR2 is FYNNEI. These data belong to a study of identical twins. TCRdb independently ran MiXCR on the 5' RACE reads; one entry per CDR3 protein. Seen here are hundreds of thousands of distinct CDR3 sequences, 7% to 7.5% observed once, and the top ten hold 1.6%. This sample was also put to use in a study of yellow fever vaccine responses in identical twins.

Material: PBMCs. The sequence was collected from a young woman in good health. V is TRBV2 and J is TRBJ1-6, with a tentative D call TRBD1 (5 bases). CDR3: CASRGPPGGSPLHF. The CDR3 nucleotides are TGTGCCAGCAGGGGACCCCCGGGAGGTTCACCCCTCCACTTT.